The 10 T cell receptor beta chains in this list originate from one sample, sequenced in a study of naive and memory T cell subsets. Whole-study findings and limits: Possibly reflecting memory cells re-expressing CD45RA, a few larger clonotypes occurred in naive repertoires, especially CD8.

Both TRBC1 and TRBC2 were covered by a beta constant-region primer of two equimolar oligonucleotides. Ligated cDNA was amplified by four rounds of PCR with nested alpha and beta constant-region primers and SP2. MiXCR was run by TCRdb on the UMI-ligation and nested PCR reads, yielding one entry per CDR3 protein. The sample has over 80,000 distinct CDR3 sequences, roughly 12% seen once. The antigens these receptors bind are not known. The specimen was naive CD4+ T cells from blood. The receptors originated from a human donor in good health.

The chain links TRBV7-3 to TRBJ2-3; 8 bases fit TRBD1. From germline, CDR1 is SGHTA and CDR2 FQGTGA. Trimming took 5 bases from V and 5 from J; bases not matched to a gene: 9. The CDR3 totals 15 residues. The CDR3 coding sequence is TGTGCCAGCAGCCCAGGGGGCGGGGAAATAGATACGCAGTATTTT. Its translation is CASSPGGGEIDTQYF.

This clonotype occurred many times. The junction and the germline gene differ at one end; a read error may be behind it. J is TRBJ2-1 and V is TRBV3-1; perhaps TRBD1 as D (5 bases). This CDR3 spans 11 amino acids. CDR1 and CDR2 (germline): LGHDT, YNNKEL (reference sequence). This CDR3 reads CASSQARAQNF. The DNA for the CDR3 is TGTGCCAGCAGCCAAGCCAGGGCCCAGAATTTC.

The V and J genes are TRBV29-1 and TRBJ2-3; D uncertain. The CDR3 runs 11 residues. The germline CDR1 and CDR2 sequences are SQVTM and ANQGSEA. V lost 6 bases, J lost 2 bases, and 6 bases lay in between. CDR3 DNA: TGCAGCGTGAAGATCACAGATACGCAGTATTTT. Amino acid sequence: CSVKITDTQYF.

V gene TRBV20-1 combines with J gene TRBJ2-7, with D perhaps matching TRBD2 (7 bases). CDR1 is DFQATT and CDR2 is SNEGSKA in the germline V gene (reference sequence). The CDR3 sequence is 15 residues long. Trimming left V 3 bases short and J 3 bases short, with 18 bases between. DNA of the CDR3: TGCAGTGCTAGGTCGAGTCGGGGGGCGGGCTACGAGCAGTACTTC. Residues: CSARSSRGAGYEQYF.

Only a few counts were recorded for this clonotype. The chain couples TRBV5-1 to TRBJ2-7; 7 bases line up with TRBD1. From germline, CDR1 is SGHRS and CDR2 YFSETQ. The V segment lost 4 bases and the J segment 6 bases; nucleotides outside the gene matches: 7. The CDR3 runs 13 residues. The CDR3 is CASSPGTVTEQYF. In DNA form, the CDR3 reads TGCGCCAGCAGCCCAGGGACAGTAACCGAGCAGTACTTC.

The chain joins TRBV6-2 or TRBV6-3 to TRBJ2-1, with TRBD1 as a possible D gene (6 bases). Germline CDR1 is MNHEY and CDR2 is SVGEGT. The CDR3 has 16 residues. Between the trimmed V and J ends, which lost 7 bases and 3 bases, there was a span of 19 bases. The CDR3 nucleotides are TGTGCCAGCACTGTGGACAGCCATTTCTTCTACAATGAGCAGTTCTTC. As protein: CASTVDSHFFYNEQFF.

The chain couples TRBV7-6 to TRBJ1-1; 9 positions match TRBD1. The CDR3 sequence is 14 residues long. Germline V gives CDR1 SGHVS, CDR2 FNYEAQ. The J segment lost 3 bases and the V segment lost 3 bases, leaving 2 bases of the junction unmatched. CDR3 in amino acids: CASSLTGGDTEAFF. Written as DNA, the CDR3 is TGTGCCAGCAGCTTGACAGGGGGTGACACTGAAGCTTTCTTT.

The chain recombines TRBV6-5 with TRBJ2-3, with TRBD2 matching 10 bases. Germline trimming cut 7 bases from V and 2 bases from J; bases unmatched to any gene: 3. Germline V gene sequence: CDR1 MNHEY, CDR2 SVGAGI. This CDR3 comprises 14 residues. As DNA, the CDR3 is TGTGCCAGCAAACTAGCGGGGTTCACAGATACGCAGTATTTT. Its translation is CASKLAGFTDTQYF.

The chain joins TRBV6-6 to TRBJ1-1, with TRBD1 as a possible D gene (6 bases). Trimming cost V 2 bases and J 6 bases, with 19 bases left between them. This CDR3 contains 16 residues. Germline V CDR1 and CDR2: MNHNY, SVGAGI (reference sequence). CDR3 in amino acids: CASSYGTGQGRPEAFF. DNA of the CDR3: TGTGCCAGCAGTTACGGCACTGGGCAGGGGAGACCTGAAGCTTTCTTT.

CDR3 DNA sequence: TGTGCCAGCAGCGTCAGGCTAGCGGGTTACAATGAGCAGTTCTTC. Protein: CASSVRLAGYNEQFF. This sequence joins TRBV7-8 and TRBJ2-1, with 8 nucleotides matching TRBD2. CDR1 is SGHVS, CDR2 FQNEAQ, per germline. After removal of 5 bases from V and 4 bases from J, the junction contained 7 bases not matched to a gene. This CDR3 is 15 amino acids long.